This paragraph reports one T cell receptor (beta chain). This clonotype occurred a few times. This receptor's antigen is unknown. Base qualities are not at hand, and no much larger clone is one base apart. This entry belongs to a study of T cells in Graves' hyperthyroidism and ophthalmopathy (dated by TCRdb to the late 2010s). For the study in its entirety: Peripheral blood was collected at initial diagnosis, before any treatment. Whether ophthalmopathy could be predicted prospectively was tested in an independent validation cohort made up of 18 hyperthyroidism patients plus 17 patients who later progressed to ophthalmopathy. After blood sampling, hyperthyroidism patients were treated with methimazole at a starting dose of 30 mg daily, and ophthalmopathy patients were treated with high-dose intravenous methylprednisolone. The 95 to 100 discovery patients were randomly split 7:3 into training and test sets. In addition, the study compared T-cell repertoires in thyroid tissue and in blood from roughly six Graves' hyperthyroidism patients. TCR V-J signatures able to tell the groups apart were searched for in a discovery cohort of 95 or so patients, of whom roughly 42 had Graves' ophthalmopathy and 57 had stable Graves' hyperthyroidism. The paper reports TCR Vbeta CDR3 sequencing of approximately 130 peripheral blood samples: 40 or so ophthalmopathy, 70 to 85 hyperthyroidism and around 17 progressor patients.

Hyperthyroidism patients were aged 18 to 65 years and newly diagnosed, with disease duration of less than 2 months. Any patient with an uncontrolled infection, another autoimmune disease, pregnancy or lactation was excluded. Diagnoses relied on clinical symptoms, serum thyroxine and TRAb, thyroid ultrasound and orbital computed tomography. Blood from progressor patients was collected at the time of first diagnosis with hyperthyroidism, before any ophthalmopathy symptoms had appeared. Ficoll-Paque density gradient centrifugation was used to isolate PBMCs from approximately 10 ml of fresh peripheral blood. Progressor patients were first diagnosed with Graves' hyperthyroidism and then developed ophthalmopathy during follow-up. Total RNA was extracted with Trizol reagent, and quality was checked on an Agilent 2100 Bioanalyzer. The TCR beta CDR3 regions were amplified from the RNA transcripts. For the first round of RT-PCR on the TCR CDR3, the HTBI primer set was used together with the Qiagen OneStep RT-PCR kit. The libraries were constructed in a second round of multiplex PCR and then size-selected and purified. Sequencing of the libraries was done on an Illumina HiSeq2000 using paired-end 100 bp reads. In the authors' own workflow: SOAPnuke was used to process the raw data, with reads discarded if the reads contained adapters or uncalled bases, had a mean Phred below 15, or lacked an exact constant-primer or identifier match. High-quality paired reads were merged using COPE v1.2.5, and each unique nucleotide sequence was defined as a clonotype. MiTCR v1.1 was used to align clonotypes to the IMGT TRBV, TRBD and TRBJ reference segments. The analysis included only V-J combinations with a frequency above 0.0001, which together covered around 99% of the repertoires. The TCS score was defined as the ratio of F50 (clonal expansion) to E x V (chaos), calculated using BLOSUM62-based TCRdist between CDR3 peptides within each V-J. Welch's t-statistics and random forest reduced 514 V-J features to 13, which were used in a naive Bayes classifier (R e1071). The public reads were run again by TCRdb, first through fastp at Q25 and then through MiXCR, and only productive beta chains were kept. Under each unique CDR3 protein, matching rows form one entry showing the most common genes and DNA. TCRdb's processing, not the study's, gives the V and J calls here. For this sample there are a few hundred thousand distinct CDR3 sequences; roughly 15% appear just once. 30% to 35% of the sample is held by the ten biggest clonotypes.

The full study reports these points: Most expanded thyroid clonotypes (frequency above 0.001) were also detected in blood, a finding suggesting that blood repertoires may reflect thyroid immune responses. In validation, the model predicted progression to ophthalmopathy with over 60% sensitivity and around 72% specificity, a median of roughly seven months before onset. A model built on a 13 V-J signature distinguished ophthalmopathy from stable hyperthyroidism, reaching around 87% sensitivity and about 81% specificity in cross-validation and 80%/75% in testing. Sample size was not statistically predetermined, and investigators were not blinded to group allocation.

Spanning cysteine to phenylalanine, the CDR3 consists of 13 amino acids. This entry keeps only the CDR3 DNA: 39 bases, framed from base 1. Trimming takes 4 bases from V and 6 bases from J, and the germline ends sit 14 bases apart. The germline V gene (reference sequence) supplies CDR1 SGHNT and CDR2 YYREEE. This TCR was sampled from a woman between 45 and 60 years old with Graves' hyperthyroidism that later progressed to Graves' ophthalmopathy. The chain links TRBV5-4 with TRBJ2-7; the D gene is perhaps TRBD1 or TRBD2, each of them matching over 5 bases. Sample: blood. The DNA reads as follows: TGTGCCAGCAGCGCAGGGACGGCTCTCGAGCAGTACTTC. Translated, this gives CASSAGTALEQYF.